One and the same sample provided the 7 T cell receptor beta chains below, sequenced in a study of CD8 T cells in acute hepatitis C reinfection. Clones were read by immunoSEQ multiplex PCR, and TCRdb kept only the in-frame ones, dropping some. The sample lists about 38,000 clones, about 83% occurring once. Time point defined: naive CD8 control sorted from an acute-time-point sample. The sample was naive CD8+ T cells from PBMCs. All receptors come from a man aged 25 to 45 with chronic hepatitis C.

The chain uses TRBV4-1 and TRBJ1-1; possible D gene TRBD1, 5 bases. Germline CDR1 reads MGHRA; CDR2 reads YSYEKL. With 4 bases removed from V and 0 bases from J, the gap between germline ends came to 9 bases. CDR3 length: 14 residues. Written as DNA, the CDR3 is TGCGCCAGCAGCCCGACAGTCATGAACACTGAAGCTTTCTTT. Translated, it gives CASSPTVMNTEAFF.

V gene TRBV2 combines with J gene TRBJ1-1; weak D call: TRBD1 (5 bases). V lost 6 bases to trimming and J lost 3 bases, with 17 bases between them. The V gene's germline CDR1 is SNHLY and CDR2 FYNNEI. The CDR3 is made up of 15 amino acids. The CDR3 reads CASRTELRVDTEAFF. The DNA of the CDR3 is TGTGCCAGCAGAACGGAACTCAGGGTGGACACTGAAGCTTTCTTT.

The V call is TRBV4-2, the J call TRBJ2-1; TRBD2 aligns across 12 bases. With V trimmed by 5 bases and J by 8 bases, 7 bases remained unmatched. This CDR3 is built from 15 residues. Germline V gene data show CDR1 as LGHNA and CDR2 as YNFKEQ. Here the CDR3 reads CASSKLAGGGDEQFF. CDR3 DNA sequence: TGTGCCAGCAGCAAACTAGCGGGAGGAGGCGATGAGCAGTTCTTC.

Here the CDR3 reads CAISDTQGESEQYF. DNA of the CDR3: TGTGCCATCAGTGATACGCAGGGGGAATCCGAGCAGTACTTC. The chain links TRBV10-3 to TRBJ2-7, with TRBD1 matching 7 bases. J was trimmed by 6 bases and V by 3 bases; bases with no gene match: 8. Germline-derived CDR1 and CDR2 are ENHRY and SYGVKD. The CDR3 is 14 residues long.

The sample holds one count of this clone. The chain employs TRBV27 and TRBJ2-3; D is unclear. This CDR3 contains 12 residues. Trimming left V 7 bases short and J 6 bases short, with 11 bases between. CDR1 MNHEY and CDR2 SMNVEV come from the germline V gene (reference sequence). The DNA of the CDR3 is TGTGCCAGCACCTCCTCATCGGATACGCAGTATTTT. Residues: CASTSSSDTQYF.

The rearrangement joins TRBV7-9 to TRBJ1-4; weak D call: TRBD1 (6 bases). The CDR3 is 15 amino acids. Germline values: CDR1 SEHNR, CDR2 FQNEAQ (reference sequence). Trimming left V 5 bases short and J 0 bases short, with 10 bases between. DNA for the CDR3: TGTGCCAGCAGCAACGGACAGCCAACTAATGAAAAACTGTTTTTT. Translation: CASSNGQPTNEKLFF.

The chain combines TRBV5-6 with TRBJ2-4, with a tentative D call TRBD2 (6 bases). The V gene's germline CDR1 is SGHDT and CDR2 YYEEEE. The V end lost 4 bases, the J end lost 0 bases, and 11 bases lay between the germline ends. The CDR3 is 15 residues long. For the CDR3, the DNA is TGTGCCAGCAGCCCGGGAGATTTAGCCAAAAACATTCAGTACTTC. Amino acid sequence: CASSPGDLAKNIQYF.